The rows below give T cell receptor beta chains drawn from one sample of a study of graft-versus-host responses after intestinal transplantation. Generated by immunoSEQ multiplex PCR, the TCRdb table keeps only in-frame clones and is missing some. The sample includes tens of thousands of clones, more than 90% of them seen just once. Their antigen targets remain unknown. Sequenced here: unstimulated CD4+ T cells sorted from spleen or lymph node cells, sampled before intestinal transplant. The receptor source for this set is a human donor who received an intestinal transplant. CDR3s include the opening cysteine and the closing phenylalanine or tryptophan. Fields, in order: D gene, V gene, J gene, CDR3 protein. A D gene is named only where the DNA matches it firmly.

NA	TRBV7-9	TRBJ2-2	CASSSQGVVVTGELFF
NA	TRBV7-8	TRBJ2-7	CASSLATGEVYEQYF
NA	TRBV7-7	TRBJ2-3	CASSQSEHMGDTQYF
TRBD1	TRBV30	TRBJ1-5	CAWRGQTVGPQHF
TRBD1	TRBV28	TRBJ1-1	CASKLPSAGTGGSRDTEAFF
NA	TRBV27	TRBJ1-1	CASSPLGGSSTEAFF
NA	TRBV10-3	TRBJ1-2	CAISEVGFGYTF
TRBD1	TRBV11-1	TRBJ1-4	CASSPRTGVWSEKLFF
TRBD1	TRBV7-7	TRBJ2-5	CASSPSRGRETQYF
TRBD1	TRBV5-1	TRBJ1-1	CASSLDRGGTEAFF
TRBD2	TRBV19	TRBJ2-1	CASSISSGRAGEQFF
TRBD2	TRBV9	TRBJ2-2	CASSVEASGRTGELFF
NA	TRBV2	TRBJ2-1	CASSEAQAGAFF
NA	TRBV4-1	TRBJ1-1	CASSQDWKTRGRIMNTEAFF
NA	TRBV29-1	TRBJ2-5	CSVGPGLETQYF
NA	TRBV7-3	TRBJ2-3	CASSLTRDSGTDTQYF
NA	TRBV27	TRBJ2-1	CASSLRDLSYNEQFF
NA	TRBV5-1	TRBJ1-1	CASSPREGNTEAFF
NA	TRBV6-1	TRBJ2-2	CASSDRASRFAGELFF
NA	TRBV2	TRBJ2-3	CASSDHGPRETDTQYF
NA	TRBV5-1	TRBJ1-1	CASSIARDTEAFF
NA	TRBV5-1	TRBJ2-1	CASSLADSRMEQFF
TRBD1	TRBV28	TRBJ2-7	CASRNRDRVGEQYF
NA	TRBV5-1	TRBJ2-6	CASSLVQAGANVLTF
NA	TRBV6-5	TRBJ1-2	CASSEAYYGYTF
TRBD1	TRBV28	TRBJ1-4	CASRGQVIEKLFF
NA	TRBV5-4	TRBJ2-3	CASNNMNTDTQYF
NA	TRBV6-5	TRBJ1-1	CASSEGQEKAFF
NA	TRBV28	TRBJ2-5	CASSSAVETQYF
TRBD1	TRBV5-1	TRBJ1-6	CASSVGDRVNSPLHF
NA	TRBV7-3	TRBJ1-1	CASSLFQGPNTEAFF
NA	TRBV7-8	TRBJ1-3	CASTHTDSGNTIYF
NA	TRBV6-4	TRBJ2-3	CASSKTWPGAIDTQYF